This entry concerns a single T cell receptor (beta chain). Assay: immunoSEQ multiplex PCR; the TCRdb copy retains only in-frame clones and omits some. The sample records 150,000 or so clones, over 85% being singletons. The sample comes from a study of T cell responses to AZD1222 COVID-19 vaccine. The CDR3 totals 17 residues. Germline V gene sequence: CDR1 SGHAT, CDR2 FQNNGV. After removal of 2 bases from V and 4 bases from J, the junction contained 13 bases not matched to a gene. V and J are TRBV11-2 and TRBJ2-7; 8 bases are shared with TRBD2. The sample was peripheral blood, taken on day 0 of AZD1222 vaccination. This TCR derives from an adult in good health. The CDR3 DNA sequence: TGTGCCAGCAGCTTACGGGGAGCGGGGGCCACCGTATACGAGCAGTACTTC. It yields the protein CASSLRGAGATVYEQYF.